This TCR beta chain was sequenced in a study of blood T cells in healthy people across ages. The CDR3 totals 15 residues. The V end was cut by 1 base, the J end by 2 bases, with 7 bases between. Germline V CDR1 and CDR2: SGHRS, YFSETQ. Extraction of total RNA produced a minimum of 5 micrograms from each sample. The second PCR ran roughly 7 to 11 cycles with a sample-barcoded 5' primer and J-beta primers. TCRdb re-derived calls from the 5' RACE reads in MiXCR, one entry per CDR3 protein. Of more than 650,000 distinct CDR3 sequences in the sample, about a quarter were seen once. The data were also submitted as part of a second study, on T cells of mothers and their children. Turning to that study: Overlap measured in related mother-child pairs was slightly, non-significantly higher than in unrelated pairs.

Sequencing input: blood. The sequence was collected from a boy younger than 18 in good health. J is TRBJ2-6 and V is TRBV5-1, with D possibly being TRBD1 or TRBD2 (5 bases each). The chain's CDR3 is CASSLMGAGANVLTF. CDR3 coding DNA: TGCGCCAGCAGCTTGATGGGGGCTGGGGCCAACGTCCTGACTTTC.